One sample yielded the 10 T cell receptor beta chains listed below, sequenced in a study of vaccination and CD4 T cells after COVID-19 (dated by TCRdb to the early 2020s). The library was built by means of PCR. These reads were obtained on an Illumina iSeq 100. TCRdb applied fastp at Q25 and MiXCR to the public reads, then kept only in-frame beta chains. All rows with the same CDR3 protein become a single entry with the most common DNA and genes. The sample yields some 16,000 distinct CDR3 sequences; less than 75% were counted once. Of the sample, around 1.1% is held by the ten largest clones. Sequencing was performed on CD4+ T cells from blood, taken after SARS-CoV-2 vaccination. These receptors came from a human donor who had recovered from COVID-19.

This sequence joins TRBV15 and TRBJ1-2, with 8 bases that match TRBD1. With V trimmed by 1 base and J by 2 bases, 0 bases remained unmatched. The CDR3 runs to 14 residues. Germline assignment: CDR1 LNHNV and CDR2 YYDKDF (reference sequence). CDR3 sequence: CATSRGTGNYGYTF. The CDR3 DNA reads TGTGCCACCAGCAGAGGGACAGGGAACTATGGCTACACCTTC.

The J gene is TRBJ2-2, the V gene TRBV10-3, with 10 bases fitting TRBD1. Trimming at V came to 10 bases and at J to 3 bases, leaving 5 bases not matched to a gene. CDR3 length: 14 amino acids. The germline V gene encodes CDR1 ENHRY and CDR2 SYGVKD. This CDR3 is CASKGQGYTGELFF. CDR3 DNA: TGTGCCAGTAAGGGACAGGGGTACACCGGGGAGCTGTTTTTT.

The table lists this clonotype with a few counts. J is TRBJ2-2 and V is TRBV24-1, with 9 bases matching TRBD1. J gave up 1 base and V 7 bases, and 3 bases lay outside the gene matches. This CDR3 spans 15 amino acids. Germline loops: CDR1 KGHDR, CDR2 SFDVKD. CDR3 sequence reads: CATRGQGVNTGELFF. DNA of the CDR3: TGTGCCACCAGGGGACAGGGCGTGAACACCGGGGAGCTGTTTTTT.

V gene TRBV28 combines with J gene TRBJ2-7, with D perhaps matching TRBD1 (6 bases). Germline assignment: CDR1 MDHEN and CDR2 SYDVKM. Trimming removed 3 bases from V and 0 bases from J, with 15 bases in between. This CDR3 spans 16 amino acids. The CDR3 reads CASSFSPGTSSYEQYF. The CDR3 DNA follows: TGTGCCAGCAGTTTCTCCCCGGGGACAAGCTCCTACGAGCAGTACTTC.

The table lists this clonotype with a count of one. For the CDR3, the DNA is TGCGCCAGCAGCTTGGCTCTGGGTTCACCCCTCCACTTT. The encoded protein is CASSLALGSPLHF. The V and J genes are TRBV5-1 and TRBJ1-6; the D is unclear. Between the trimmed V and J ends, which lost 0 bases and 9 bases, there was a span of 7 bases. Germline CDR1 and CDR2: SGHRS and YFSETQ. The CDR3 loop spans 13 amino acids.

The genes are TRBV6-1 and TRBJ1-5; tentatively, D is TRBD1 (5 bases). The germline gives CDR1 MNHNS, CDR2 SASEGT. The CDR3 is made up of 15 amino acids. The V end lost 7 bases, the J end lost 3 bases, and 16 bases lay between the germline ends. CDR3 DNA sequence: TGTGCCAGCACCCCTGGAGGGACCCACAATCAGCCCCAGCATTTT. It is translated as CASTPGGTHNQPQHF.

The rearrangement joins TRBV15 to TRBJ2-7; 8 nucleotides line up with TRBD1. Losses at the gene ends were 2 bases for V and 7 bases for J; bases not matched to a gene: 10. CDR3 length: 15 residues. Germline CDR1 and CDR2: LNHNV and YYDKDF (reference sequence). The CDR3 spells CATSRQTGESEEQYF. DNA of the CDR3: TGTGCCACCAGCAGACAGACAGGGGAATCGGAGGAGCAGTACTTC.

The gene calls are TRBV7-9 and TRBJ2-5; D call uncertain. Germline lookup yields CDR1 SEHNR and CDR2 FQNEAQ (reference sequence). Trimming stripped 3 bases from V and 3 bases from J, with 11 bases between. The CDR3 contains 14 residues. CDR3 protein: CASSLPGLEETQYF. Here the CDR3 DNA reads TGTGCCAGCAGCTTGCCAGGTTTGGAAGAGACCCAGTACTTC.

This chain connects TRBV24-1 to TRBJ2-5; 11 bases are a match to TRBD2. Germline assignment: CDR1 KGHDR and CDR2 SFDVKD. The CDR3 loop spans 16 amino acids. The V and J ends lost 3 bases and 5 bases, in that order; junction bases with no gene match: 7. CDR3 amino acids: CATSDPEPSGRETQYF. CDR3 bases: TGTGCCACCAGTGATCCCGAACCTAGCGGGAGGGAGACCCAGTACTTC.

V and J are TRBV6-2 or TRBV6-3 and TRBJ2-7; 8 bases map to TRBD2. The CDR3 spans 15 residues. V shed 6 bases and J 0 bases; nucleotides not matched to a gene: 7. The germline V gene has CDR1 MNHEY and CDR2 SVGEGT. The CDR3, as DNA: TGTGCCAGCAGGCCGACTAGCGAGACCTCCTACGAGCAGTACTTC. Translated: CASRPTSETSYEQYF.